This is a list of T cell receptor beta chains from one sample in a study of early T cells in non-severe SARS-CoV-2 infection. TCRdb independently ran MiXCR on the 5' RACE reads; one entry per CDR3 protein. The sample shows 65,000 to 90,000 distinct CDR3 sequences, around 12% of them seen only once. The sequencing input was whole blood. The receptors were gathered from an adult who was a healthcare worker with PCR-confirmed SARS-CoV-2 infection or an uninfected control (not recorded which). Both conserved end residues are part of each CDR3. Each record gives: D gene, J gene, V gene, clone size, CDR3 DNA, CDR3 protein. The D gene is left open where the match is weak. Where a row states a size, it is once, few, many or the class of an expanded clone; other rows omit it.

D: NA
J: TRBJ1-1
V: TRBV7-3
size: many
DNA: TGTGCCAGCAGCTCACAGGGGAACACTGAAGCTTTCTTT
CDR3: CASSSQGNTEAFF

D: NA
J: TRBJ2-1
V: TRBV21-1
size: NA
DNA: TGTGCCAGCAGCTCTCACCTGAGCTCCTACAATGAGCAGTTCTTC
CDR3: CASSSHLSSYNEQFF

D: NA
J: TRBJ2-7
V: TRBV10-3
size: many
DNA: TGTGCCATCAGTGCGCGGGACACGGAGGGAACCGAGCAGTACTTC
CDR3: CAISARDTEGTEQYF

D: TRBD1
J: TRBJ1-2
V: TRBV18
size: few
DNA: TGTGCCAGCTCAACCCAACGGGACAGCTATGGCTACACCTTC
CDR3: CASSTQRDSYGYTF

D: NA
J: TRBJ2-7
V: TRBV9
size: many
DNA: TGTGCCAGCAGCGTAGGCAGGGGAAACTACGAGCAGTACTTC
CDR3: CASSVGRGNYEQYF

D: NA
J: TRBJ2-7
V: TRBV20-1
size: NA
DNA: TGCAGTGCTAGCGAGGGGGGCGAGGGATACGAGCAGTACTTC
CDR3: CSASEGGEGYEQYF

D: TRBD2
J: TRBJ2-2
V: TRBV13
size: few
DNA: TGTGCCAGCAGCTTAGAGGGAGGGCCGAACACCGGGGAGCTGTTTTTT
CDR3: CASSLEGGPNTGELFF

D: TRBD1
J: TRBJ2-7
V: TRBV27
size: NA
DNA: TGTGCCAGCAGTTTAACGGGACAGGGGAGCCACGAGCAGTACTTC
CDR3: CASSLTGQGSHEQYF

D: NA
J: TRBJ2-3
V: TRBV24-1
size: many
DNA: TGTGCCACCAGTGATGCGAGGGGACCTCCCGGCGCAGATACGCAGTATTTT
CDR3: CATSDARGPPGADTQYF

D: NA
J: TRBJ2-1
V: TRBV2
size: NA
DNA: TGTGCCAGCAGAGGTTCCGGGACTTTCAATGAGCAGTTCTTC
CDR3: CASRGSGTFNEQFF

D: NA
J: TRBJ2-7
V: TRBV7-2
size: NA
DNA: TGTGCCAGCAGCCTCGACGGAAACTACGAGCAGTACTTC
CDR3: CASSLDGNYEQYF

D: NA
J: TRBJ2-7
V: TRBV11-2
size: few
DNA: TGTGCCAGCAGCTCCCAGGGGGAGGTATCACTAGCCACCTACGAGCAGTACTTC
CDR3: CASSSQGEVSLATYEQYF

D: TRBD2
J: TRBJ2-1
V: TRBV7-8
size: NA
DNA: TGTGCCAGCAGCTTGGCGCGAATGACTAGCGGGAGGAGGAATGAGCAGTTCTTC
CDR3: CASSLARMTSGRRNEQFF

D: NA
J: TRBJ2-5
V: TRBV7-2
size: NA
DNA: TGTGCCAGCAGCTTAGAGGGCCAGACGGGAGAGACCCAGTACTTC
CDR3: CASSLEGQTGETQYF

D: NA
J: TRBJ2-6
V: TRBV29-1
size: few
DNA: TGCAGCGTGGCAAGGGGCCCGAGCTCTGGGGCCAACGTCCTGACTTTC
CDR3: CSVARGPSSGANVLTF

D: NA
J: TRBJ2-7
V: TRBV2
size: few
DNA: TGTGCTCGCGGCCAGGGCTACGAGCAGTACTTC
CDR3: CARGQGYEQYF

D: NA
J: TRBJ2-6
V: TRBV30
size: NA
DNA: TGTGCCTGGAGTAGAATCACGGGCTCTGGGGCCAACGTCCTGACTTTC
CDR3: CAWSRITGSGANVLTF

D: NA
J: TRBJ2-2
V: TRBV5-4
size: NA
DNA: TGTGCCAGCAGCTTTTCGGTACCCGGGGAGCTGTTTTTT
CDR3: CASSFSVPGELFF

D: NA
J: TRBJ2-3
V: TRBV12-3/TRBV12-4
size: NA
DNA: TGTGCCAGCAGTTTTAACAGCGGATACGCCACAGATACGCAGTATTTT
CDR3: CASSFNSGYATDTQYF

D: NA
J: TRBJ2-7
V: TRBV7-9
size: few
DNA: TGTGCCAGCAGCATAACAGGGTTTTCCTACGAGCAGTACTTC
CDR3: CASSITGFSYEQYF

D: TRBD1
J: TRBJ1-1
V: TRBV7-3
size: NA
DNA: TGTGCCAGCAGAAGACAGGGGAACACTGAAGCTTTCTTT
CDR3: CASRRQGNTEAFF

D: NA
J: TRBJ2-3
V: TRBV5-1
size: many
DNA: TGCGCCAGCAGCCTCACCGTGGGGGCAGATACGCAGTATTTT
CDR3: CASSLTVGADTQYF

D: TRBD1
J: TRBJ1-1
V: TRBV12-3/TRBV12-4
size: many
DNA: TGTGCCAGCAGAACCGACAGGGGATACGCGAACACTGAAGCTTTCTTT
CDR3: CASRTDRGYANTEAFF

D: NA
J: TRBJ2-1
V: TRBV11-2
size: NA
DNA: TGTGCCAGCATCTCCCAGGGGGGAGGCGGGTACAATGAGCAGTTCTTC
CDR3: CASISQGGGGYNEQFF

D: NA
J: TRBJ2-3
V: TRBV7-2
size: once
DNA: TGTGCCAGCAGCTTTTGGGTCTCCTACACAGATACGCAGTATTTT
CDR3: CASSFWVSYTDTQYF

D: NA
J: TRBJ2-7
V: TRBV9
size: few
DNA: TGTGCCAGCAGCCCCGGGGCCCTCTACGAGCAGTACTTC
CDR3: CASSPGALYEQYF

D: NA
J: TRBJ1-3
V: TRBV20-1
size: NA
DNA: TGCAGTGCTAGTGGTGGAAACACCATATATTTT
CDR3: CSASGGNTIYF

D: NA
J: TRBJ2-7
V: TRBV6-5
size: NA
DNA: TGTGCCAGCAGTTACCTGGAGGGGGAGTACGAGCAGTACTTC
CDR3: CASSYLEGEYEQYF

D: TRBD1
J: TRBJ2-5
V: TRBV7-3
size: NA
DNA: TGTGCCAGCAGCTTCCAGGGGGCAAGACAAGAGACCCAGTACTTC
CDR3: CASSFQGARQETQYF

D: NA
J: TRBJ2-3
V: TRBV20-1
size: few
DNA: TGCAGTGCTGGGGGGTTCGGAGATACGCAGTATTTT
CDR3: CSAGGFGDTQYF

D: TRBD1
J: TRBJ1-1
V: TRBV20-1
size: few
DNA: TGCAGTGCCCAGACAGGGGGACCTGAAGCTTTCTTT
CDR3: CSAQTGGPEAFF

D: TRBD1
J: TRBJ1-1
V: TRBV5-1
size: few
DNA: TGCGCCAGCAGCCCGGACAGGGGCAGGGTAGCTTTCTTT
CDR3: CASSPDRGRVAFF

D: NA
J: TRBJ1-4
V: TRBV7-2
size: many
DNA: TGTGCCAGCAGCTTAGGAGTATCGGGGGGCTATGAAAAACTGTTTTTT
CDR3: CASSLGVSGGYEKLFF

D: NA
J: TRBJ1-1
V: TRBV20-1
size: NA
DNA: TGCAGTGCTAGAGATAATAGGGCTTCCACTGAAGCTTTCTTT
CDR3: CSARDNRASTEAFF

D: NA
J: TRBJ2-4
V: TRBV5-4
size: many
DNA: TGTGCCAGCAGCTTGGAGGCGGGACTAGCCAAAAACATTCAGTACTTC
CDR3: CASSLEAGLAKNIQYF

D: TRBD1
J: TRBJ2-1
V: TRBV5-1
size: NA
DNA: TGCGCCAGCAGCTTTACCGGGACAGACCCCCCTGAGCAGTTCTTC
CDR3: CASSFTGTDPPEQFF

D: NA
J: TRBJ1-5
V: TRBV10-2
size: few
DNA: TGCGCCAGCAGTGAGATTGAGGGCTTACGGCAGCCCCAGCATTTT
CDR3: CASSEIEGLRQPQHF

D: NA
J: TRBJ2-3
V: TRBV20-1
size: NA
DNA: TGCAGTGCTACCATCCGGACGGCCAGCACAGATACGCAGTATTTT
CDR3: CSATIRTASTDTQYF

D: NA
J: TRBJ2-3
V: TRBV6-6
size: NA
DNA: TGTGCCAGCATATGGGAGGGGGCAGATACGCAGTATTTT
CDR3: CASIWEGADTQYF

D: NA
J: TRBJ1-2
V: TRBV7-2
size: few
DNA: TGTGCCAGCAGCCCGTTCCGGGCTGTCTTCTATGGCTACACCTTC
CDR3: CASSPFRAVFYGYTF

D: TRBD2
J: TRBJ2-1
V: TRBV7-2
size: many
DNA: TGTGCCAGCAGCTTGGGACTAGCAAGAAATGAGCAGTTCTTC
CDR3: CASSLGLARNEQFF

D: NA
J: TRBJ2-1
V: TRBV19
size: NA
DNA: TGTGCCAGTAGTATATGGGGCGGGAAGCGCTACAATGAGCAGTTCTTC
CDR3: CASSIWGGKRYNEQFF

D: NA
J: TRBJ1-5
V: TRBV20-1
size: few
DNA: TGCAGTGCTAGGGGCAGGGACAATCAGCCCCAGCATTTT
CDR3: CSARGRDNQPQHF